This TCR beta chain comes out of a study of response to subunit inactivated influenza vaccine. Study-level results: Authors proposed each seasonal influenza vaccination draws in few new T cells.

TCRdb fed the RT-PCR reads into MiXCR, producing one record per CDR3 protein. The sample lists about 540,000 distinct CDR3 sequences; roughly 25% were seen once. CDR3 length: 12 amino acids. V gave up 4 bases and J gave up 8 bases, with 9 bases separating them. Germline V CDR1 and CDR2: MGHDK, SYGVNS. This clonotype was observed many times. Its antigen is currently unknown. These data were also filed under a second study, of T cells expressing NK-cell markers. Per that study: It was by 5'RACE template switching with UMIs that TCR beta cDNA was made. Restriction of sorting to alpha-beta TCR T cells was accomplished in several experiments using an anti-gamma-delta TCR antibody. Researchers report these clonotypes also headed the CD3+CD56-NKG2C+ fraction in four donors.

The chain has TRBV25-1 and TRBJ2-1; D is unclear. This TCR came from a man in his forties or fifties who received an inactivated influenza vaccine. Source: CD4+ T cells sorted from PBMCs, taken 11 to 12 days after vaccination. The chain's CDR3 is CASSGPFHEQFF. The CDR3 bases are TGTGCCAGCAGTGGCCCATTCCATGAGCAGTTCTTC.